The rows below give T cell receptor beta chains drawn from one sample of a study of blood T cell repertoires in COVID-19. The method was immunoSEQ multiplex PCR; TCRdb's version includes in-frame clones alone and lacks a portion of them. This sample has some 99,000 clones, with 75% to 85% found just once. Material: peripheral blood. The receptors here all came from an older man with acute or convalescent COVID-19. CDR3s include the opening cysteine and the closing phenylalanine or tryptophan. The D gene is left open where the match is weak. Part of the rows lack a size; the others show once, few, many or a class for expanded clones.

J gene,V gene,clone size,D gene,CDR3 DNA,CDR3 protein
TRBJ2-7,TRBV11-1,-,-,TGTGCCAGCAGCGGTCGACAGTGGAAGTACGAGCAGTACTTC,CASSGRQWKYEQYF
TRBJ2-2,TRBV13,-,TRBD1,TGTGCCAGCAGCACACGTCAGACAGGGGTCACCGGGGAGCTGTTTTTT,CASSTRQTGVTGELFF
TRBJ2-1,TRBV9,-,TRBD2,TGTGCCAGCAGCTTGCGACTGGGAGGGGTCAATGAGCAGTTCTTC,CASSLRLGGVNEQFF
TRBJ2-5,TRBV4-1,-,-,TGCGCCAGCAGCCGCAGCCGGGACACCCGCGAAGAGACCCAGTACTTC,CASSRSRDTREETQYF
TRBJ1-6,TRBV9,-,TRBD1,TGTGCCAGCAGCTTACAGGGGGAAAATTCACCCCTCCACTTT,CASSLQGENSPLHF
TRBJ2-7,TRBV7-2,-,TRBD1,TGTGCCGGATCGACAGGGAATGCCTACGAGCAGTACTTC,CAGSTGNAYEQYF
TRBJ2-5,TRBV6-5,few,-,TGTGCCAGCTCGTTCGGGGTTGATGAGACCCAGTACTTC,CASSFGVDETQYF
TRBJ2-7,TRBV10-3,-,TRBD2,TGTGCCATCAGTGATTCGCAGACTAGCGGGGACTACGAGCAGTACTTC,CAISDSQTSGDYEQYF
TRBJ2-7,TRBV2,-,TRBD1,TGTGCCAGCAGAACGGGACAGGGCTACGAGCAGTACTTC,CASRTGQGYEQYF
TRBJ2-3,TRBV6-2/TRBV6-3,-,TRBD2,TGTGCCAGCAGTTTTGCTAGCGGGAGCACAGATACGCAGTATTTT,CASSFASGSTDTQYF
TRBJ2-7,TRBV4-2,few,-,TGTGCCAGCAGCCTGGGCTTCTCCTACGAGCAGTACTTC,CASSLGFSYEQYF
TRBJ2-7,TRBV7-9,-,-,TGTGCCAGCAGCCCCCCCCTACAGGGGAGGTCCTACGAGCAGTACTTC,CASSPPLQGRSYEQYF
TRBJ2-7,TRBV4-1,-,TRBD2,TGCGCCAGCAGCCAAGACAGCCGGCGGGGGACTAGCGGGAGGCAGCAGTACTTC,CASSQDSRRGTSGRQQYF
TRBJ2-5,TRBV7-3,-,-,TGTGCCAGCAGCTTAGTTACAGAAGAGACCCAGTACTTC,CASSLVTEETQYF
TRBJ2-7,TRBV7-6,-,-,TGTGCCAGCAGCTCCCCGGGACACGGATCTTACGAGCAGTACTTC,CASSSPGHGSYEQYF
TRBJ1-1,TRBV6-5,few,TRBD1,TGTGCCAGCAGTCTTTACAGGGGCACTGAAGCTTTCTTT,CASSLYRGTEAFF
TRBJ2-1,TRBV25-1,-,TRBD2,TGTGCCAGCAGTCCTAGCGGGAGGTCCTACAATGAGCAGTTCTTC,CASSPSGRSYNEQFF
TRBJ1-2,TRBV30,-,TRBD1,TGTGCCTGGAGGTCAGGGGGTACCCTCCCAAACGGCTACACCTTC,CAWRSGGTLPNGYTF
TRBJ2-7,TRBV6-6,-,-,TGTGCCAGCAGGGGGACATGGGGAGTTTCCTACGAGCAGTACTTC,CASRGTWGVSYEQYF
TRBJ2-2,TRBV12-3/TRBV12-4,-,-,TGTGCCAGCAGTTTTCAGATCACCGGGGAGCTGTTTTTT,CASSFQITGELFF
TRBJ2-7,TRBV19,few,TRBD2,TGTGCCAGTAGTATCGATGGAATAGCGGGAGTCGAGCAGTACTTC,CASSIDGIAGVEQYF
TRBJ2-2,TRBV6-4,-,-,TGTGCCAGCAGGAGTGGAGTCACCGGGGAGCTGTTTTTT,CASRSGVTGELFF
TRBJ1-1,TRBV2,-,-,TGTGCCAGCAGTCTAGGACTACTGAACACTGAAGCTTTCTTT,CASSLGLLNTEAFF
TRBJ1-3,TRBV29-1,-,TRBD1,TGCAGCGTACAGGGGGGGGGAAACACCATATATTTT,CSVQGGGNTIYF
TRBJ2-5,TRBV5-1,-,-,TGCGCCAGCAGCTTAGCAGGGAAGTTCGGAGAGACCCAGTACTTC,CASSLAGKFGETQYF
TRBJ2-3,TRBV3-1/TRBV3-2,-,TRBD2,TGTGCCAGCAGCCAAAGCGGGAGTGGGGTTACGCAGTATTTT,CASSQSGSGVTQYF
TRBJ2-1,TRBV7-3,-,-,TGTGCCAGCAGCCTCGTGGGCGGGACCTACAATGAGCAGTTCTTC,CASSLVGGTYNEQFF
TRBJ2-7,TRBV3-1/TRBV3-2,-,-,TGTGCCAGCAGCCAATTAGGGGTGGGCTACGAGCAGTACTTC,CASSQLGVGYEQYF
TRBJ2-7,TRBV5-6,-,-,TGTGCCAGCAGCTTGGCCATATCATACAGTGCCTACGAGCAGTACTTC,CASSLAISYSAYEQYF
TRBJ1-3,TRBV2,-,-,TGTGCCAGCGACCAGGGTTTTGGAAACACCATATATTTT,CASDQGFGNTIYF
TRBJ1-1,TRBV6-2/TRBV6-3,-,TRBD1,TGTGCCAGCAGTTACCGAGGGGGCAGGACTGAAGCTTTCTTT,CASSYRGGRTEAFF
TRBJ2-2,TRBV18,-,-,TGTGCCAGCCTAGCCGCGGGCAGGATCAATACCGGGGAGCTGTTTTTT,CASLAAGRINTGELFF
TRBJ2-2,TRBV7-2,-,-,TGTGCCAGCAGCCCCAACCGGGGATACACCGGGGAGCTGTTTTTT,CASSPNRGYTGELFF
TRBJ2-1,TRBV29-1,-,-,TGCAGCGCGGGGACTTATATTAATTTCGATGAGCAGTTCTTC,CSAGTYINFDEQFF
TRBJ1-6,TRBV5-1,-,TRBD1,TGCGCCAGCAGCCTGACCGGGACAGGGGTAAATTCACCCCTCCACTTT,CASSLTGTGVNSPLHF
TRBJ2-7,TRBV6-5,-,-,TGTGCCAGCAGGGTAACTAGCTCCCCGGGCTACGAGCAGTACTTC,CASRVTSSPGYEQYF
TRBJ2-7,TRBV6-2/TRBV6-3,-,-,TGTGCCAGCAGTAGGGGGGGGCACGAGCAGTACTTC,CASSRGGHEQYF
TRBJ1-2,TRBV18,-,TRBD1,TGTGCCAGCTCACCGGAAACAGGGGGTGGCTACACCTTC,CASSPETGGGYTF
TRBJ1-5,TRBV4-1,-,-,TGCGCCAGCAGCCTCGTACACAGGGAAAGTGGCAGTCAGCCCCAGCATTTT,CASSLVHRESGSQPQHF
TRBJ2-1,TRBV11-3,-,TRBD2,TGTGCCAGTGGGACTAGCGGCAATGAGCAGTTCTTC,CASGTSGNEQFF
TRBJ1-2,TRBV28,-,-,TGTGCCAGCAGTCTAAGGTTCCAGGGGATCCCTCGGGGCTACACCTTC,CASSLRFQGIPRGYTF
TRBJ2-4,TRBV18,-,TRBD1,TGTGCCAGCTCACCGGACAGGGGGCAAGGCATTCAGTACTTC,CASSPDRGQGIQYF
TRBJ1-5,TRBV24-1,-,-,TGTGCCACCAGTGACCGCCACAGGGACGGGAGCAATCAGCCCCAGCATTTT,CATSDRHRDGSNQPQHF
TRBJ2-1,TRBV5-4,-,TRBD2,TGTGCCAGCAGCCCACGTAAAACAGCGGGGTACAATGAGCAGTTCTTC,CASSPRKTAGYNEQFF
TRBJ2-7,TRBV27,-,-,TGTGCCAGCAGTTTCCAGCCCGGGGCCTACGAGCAGTACTTC,CASSFQPGAYEQYF
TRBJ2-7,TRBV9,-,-,TGTGCCAGCAGCGATCAAGCGGGCTCCTACGAGCAGTACTTC,CASSDQAGSYEQYF
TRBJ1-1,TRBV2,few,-,TGTGCCAGCGGGGCGGTGGGAAGGACGACTGAAGCTTTCTTT,CASGAVGRTTEAFF
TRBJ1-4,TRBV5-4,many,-,TGTGCCAGCAGCTCCTTTTCGACTAATGAAAAACTGTTTTTT,CASSSFSTNEKLFF
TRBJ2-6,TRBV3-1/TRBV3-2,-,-,TGTGCCAGCAGCCAAGGTGCGTGGACATTCAACTGGGCCAACGTCCTGACTTTC,CASSQGAWTFNWANVLTF
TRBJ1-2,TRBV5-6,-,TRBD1,TGTGCCAGCAGCTTGCTTGCAGGGACAGACTATGGCTACACCTTC,CASSLLAGTDYGYTF
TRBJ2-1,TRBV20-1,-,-,TGCAGTGCTAGTCCGTTGGCCGGTTTTCGGGGTGAGCAGTTCTTC,CSASPLAGFRGEQFF
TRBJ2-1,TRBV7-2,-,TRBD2,TGTGCCAGCAGCCCCAGACTAGCGGGAGAGGGCGCTGAGCAGTTCTTC,CASSPRLAGEGAEQFF
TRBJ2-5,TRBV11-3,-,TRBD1,TGTGCCAGCAGCTTCCGGACAGGGCAGACCCAGTACTTC,CASSFRTGQTQYF